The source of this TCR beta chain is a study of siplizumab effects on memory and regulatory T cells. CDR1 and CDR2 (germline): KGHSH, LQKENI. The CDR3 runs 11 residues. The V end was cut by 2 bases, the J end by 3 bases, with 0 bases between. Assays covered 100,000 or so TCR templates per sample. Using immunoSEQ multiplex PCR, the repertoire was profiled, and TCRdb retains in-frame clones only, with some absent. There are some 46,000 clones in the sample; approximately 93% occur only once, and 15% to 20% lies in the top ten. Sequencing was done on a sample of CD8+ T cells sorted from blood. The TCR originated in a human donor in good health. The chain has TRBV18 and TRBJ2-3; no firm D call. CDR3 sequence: CASSPTDTQYF. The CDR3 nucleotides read TGTGCCAGCTCACCAACAGATACGCAGTATTTT.